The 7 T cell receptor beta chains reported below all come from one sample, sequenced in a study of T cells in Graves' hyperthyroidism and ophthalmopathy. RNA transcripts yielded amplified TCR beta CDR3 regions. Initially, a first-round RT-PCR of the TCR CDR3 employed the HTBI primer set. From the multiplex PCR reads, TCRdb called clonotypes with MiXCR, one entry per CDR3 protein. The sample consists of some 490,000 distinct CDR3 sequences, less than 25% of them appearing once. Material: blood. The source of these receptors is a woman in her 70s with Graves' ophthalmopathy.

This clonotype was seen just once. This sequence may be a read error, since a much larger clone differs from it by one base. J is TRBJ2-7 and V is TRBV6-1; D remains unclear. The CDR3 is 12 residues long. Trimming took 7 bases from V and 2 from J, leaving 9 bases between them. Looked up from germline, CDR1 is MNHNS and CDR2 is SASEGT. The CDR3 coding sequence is TGTGCCAGCACGGACGCAACCTACGAGCAGTACTTC. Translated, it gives CASTDATYEQYF.

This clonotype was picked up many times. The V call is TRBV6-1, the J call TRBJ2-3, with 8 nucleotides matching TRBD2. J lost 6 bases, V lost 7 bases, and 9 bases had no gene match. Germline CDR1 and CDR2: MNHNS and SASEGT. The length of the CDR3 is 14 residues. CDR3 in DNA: TGTGCCAGCAAAGGACTAGCAGGAATGGATACGCAGTATTTT. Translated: CASKGLAGMDTQYF.

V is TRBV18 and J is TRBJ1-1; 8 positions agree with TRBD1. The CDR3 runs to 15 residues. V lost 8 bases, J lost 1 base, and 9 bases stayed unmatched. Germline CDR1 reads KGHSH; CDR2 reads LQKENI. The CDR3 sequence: CASPAGQGSNTEAFF. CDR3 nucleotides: TGTGCCAGCCCAGCAGGACAGGGTTCGAACACTGAAGCTTTCTTT.

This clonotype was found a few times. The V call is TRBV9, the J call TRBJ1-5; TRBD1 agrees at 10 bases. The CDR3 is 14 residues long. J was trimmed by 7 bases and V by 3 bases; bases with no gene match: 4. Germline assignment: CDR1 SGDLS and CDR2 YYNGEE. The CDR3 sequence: CASSAGTGAQPQHF. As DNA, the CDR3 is TGTGCCAGCAGCGCGGGGACAGGGGCCCAGCCCCAGCATTTT.

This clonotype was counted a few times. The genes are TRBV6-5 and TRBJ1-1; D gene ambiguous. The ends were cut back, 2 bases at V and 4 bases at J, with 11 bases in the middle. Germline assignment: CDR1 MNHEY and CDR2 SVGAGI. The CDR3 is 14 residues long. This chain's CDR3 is CASSYGLGFTEAFF. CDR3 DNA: TGTGCCAGCAGTTACGGTTTAGGGTTCACTGAAGCTTTCTTT.

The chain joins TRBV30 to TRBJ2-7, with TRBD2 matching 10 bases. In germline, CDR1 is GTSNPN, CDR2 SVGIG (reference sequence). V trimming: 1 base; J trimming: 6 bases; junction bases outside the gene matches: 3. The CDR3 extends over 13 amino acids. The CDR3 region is CAWSGSGRGEQYF. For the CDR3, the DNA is TGTGCCTGGAGTGGGAGCGGGAGGGGCGAGCAGTACTTC.

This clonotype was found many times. CDR3 residues: CASSASTDTQYF. The CDR3 nucleotides read TGTGCCAGCTCAGCTAGCACAGATACGCAGTATTTT. This chain links TRBV9 with TRBJ2-3; D is undetermined. V was cut by 7 bases and J by 0 bases, with 6 bases left in between. CDR1 and CDR2 from the germline V gene are SGDLS and YYNGEE. There are 12 residues in the CDR3.